Listed here are 16 T cell receptor beta chains from one sample, sequenced in a study of T cell repertoires in cytomegalovirus infection. Using its own MiXCR run on the reads, TCRdb lists one record per CDR3 protein. Here the sample spans around 450,000 distinct CDR3 sequences, about 10% being singletons. The specimen was PBMCs. The source is a human donor in good health (CMV status not recorded). Some clones in this sample may be carry-over from other donors' samples.

The sample holds many counts of this clonotype. The V and J genes are TRBV28 and TRBJ2-3; D is ambiguous. This CDR3 comprises 11 residues. V lost 9 bases and J 4 bases, leaving 8 bases between the germline ends. Per the germline V gene, CDR1 is MDHEN and CDR2 is SYDVKM. The DNA of the CDR3 is TGTGCCAGTGTGACCCCAGATACGCAGTATTTT. Its protein is CASVTPDTQYF.

The rearrangement links TRBV28 to TRBJ2-7; D is tentatively TRBD1 or TRBD2 (5 bases each). Germline V lookup: CDR1 MDHEN, CDR2 SYDVKM. This CDR3 spans 14 amino acids. Trimming pared 5 bases from V and 5 bases from J, leaving 16 bases between. CDR3 in DNA: TGTGCCAGCAGTCCCCCTGGGGGTGCAGACGAGCAGTACTTC. This codes for CASSPPGGADEQYF.

This clonotype has a handful of counts. V is TRBV29-1 and J is TRBJ2-3; possibly TRBD2 for D (5 bases). The V gene lost 3 bases and the J gene lost 3 bases, with 10 bases spanning the gap. This CDR3 is built from 13 residues. The germline gives CDR1 SQVTM, CDR2 ANQGSEA. In DNA, the CDR3 is TGCAGCGTTGATCGTCGGGGAACAGATACGCAGTATTTT. It codes for CSVDRRGTDTQYF.

This clonotype was seen many times. CDR3 coding DNA: TGCGCCAGCACCCAATCTAGCGGCTACAATGAGCAGTTCTTC. Its protein product is CASTQSSGYNEQFF. The chain recombines TRBV5-1 with TRBJ2-1; TRBD2 matches at 7 bases. The CDR3 is made up of 14 amino acids. Germline CDR1 SGHRS, CDR2 YFSETQ. With V trimmed by 6 bases and J by 3 bases, 6 bases remained unmatched.

As to this clonotype: With a much larger clone just one base away, this may be a read error. CDR3 nucleotides: TGTGCCAGCAGTGAAGCTGGGCCCCCGGCCCTCTACTTT. Protein: CASSEAGPPALYF. The gene calls are TRBV6-1 and TRBJ1-6; D call uncertain. Germline CDR1 MNHNS, CDR2 SASEGT. This CDR3 has 13 residues.

This clonotype was found many times. The chain employs TRBV20-1 and TRBJ2-1, with 14 bases matching TRBD2. In germline, CDR1 is DFQATT, CDR2 SNEGSKA (reference sequence). The CDR3 length is 15 residues. V was pared by 3 bases and J by 8 bases, with 6 bases of the junction left unmatched. Here the CDR3 DNA reads TGCAGTGCTAGCTCGGGGACTAGCGGGAGCTATGAGCAGTTCTTC. Translated: CSASSGTSGSYEQFF.

The table lists this clonotype with many counts. The CDR3 DNA reads as TGTGCCAGCAGCTCCTGGAAGGGACCCAATGAGCAGTTCTTC. It specifies CASSSWKGPNEQFF. The chain employs TRBV7-6 and TRBJ2-1; D is perhaps TRBD1 or TRBD2 (5 bases each). Per germline, CDR1 SGHVS and CDR2 FNYEAQ. This CDR3 spans 14 amino acids. V gave up 4 bases and J gave up 6 bases, with 13 bases separating them.

This clonotype showed up many times. The rearrangement joins TRBV5-1 to TRBJ2-2; possibly TRBD1 for D (6 bases). This CDR3 comprises 15 residues. Germline lookup yields CDR1 SGHRS and CDR2 YFSETQ. V lost 3 bases to trimming and J lost 2 bases, with 11 bases between them. The CDR3 region has the DNA TGCGCCAGCAGCTCAGGGGACGTCAACACCGGGGAGCTGTTTTTT. Amino acids: CASSSGDVNTGELFF.

A few counts support this clonotype. This sequence joins TRBV6-2 or TRBV6-3 and TRBJ2-1, with 10 bases fitting TRBD2. This CDR3 is 17 amino acids long. From germline, CDR1 is MNHEY and CDR2 SVGEGT. V lost 6 bases to trimming and J lost 0 bases; unmatched junction nucleotides: 8. This chain's CDR3 is CASSPLGLADSYNEQFF. In nucleotides, the CDR3 is TGTGCCAGCAGCCCACTCGGACTAGCGGACTCCTACAATGAGCAGTTCTTC.

This clonotype came up many times. The chain combines TRBV7-3 with TRBJ2-1; 11 nucleotides align to TRBD2. V was pared by 3 bases and J by 8 bases, with 3 bases of the junction left unmatched. The CDR3 spans 14 residues. CDR1 and CDR2 (germline): SGHTA, FQGTGA. As DNA, the CDR3 is TGTGCCAGCAGCTTGGGACTAGCGGAGGATGAGCAGTTCTTC. Translated: CASSLGLAEDEQFF. Supplemented by reference TRBV7-3 and TRBJ2-1, the full variable domain reads GAGVSQTPSNKVTEKGKYVELRCDPISGHTALYWYRQSLGQGPEFLIYFQGTGAADDSGLPNDRFFAVRPEGSVSTLKIQRTERGDSAVYLCASSLGLAEDEQFFGPGTRLTVL.

This clonotype was counted ten times or more. The V call is TRBV2, the J call TRBJ1-5; unclear D gene. Germline values: CDR1 SNHLY, CDR2 FYNNEI. The CDR3 spans 14 residues. V lost 4 bases to trimming and J lost 7 bases, with 14 bases between them. CDR3 region: CASSALGGSQPQHF. CDR3 nucleotides: TGTGCCAGCAGTGCACTGGGCGGGTCCCAGCCCCAGCATTTT. Complete variable domain (other parts from reference TRBV2 and TRBJ1-5): EPEVTQTPSHQVTQMGQEVILRCVPISNHLYFYWYRQILGQKVEFLVSFYNNEISEKSEIFDDQFSVERPDGSNFTLKIRSTKLEDSAMYFCASSALGGSQPQHFGDGTRLSIL.

Ten or more counts support this clonotype. The chain has TRBV7-9 and TRBJ2-3; 13 bases agree with TRBD2. The CDR3 consists of 15 residues. V gave up 5 bases and J gave up 5 bases; unmatched junction bases: 4. Per germline, CDR1 SEHNR and CDR2 FQNEAQ (reference sequence). This CDR3 is CASSVLAGGRDTQYF. In DNA form, the CDR3 reads TGTGCCAGCAGCGTACTAGCGGGAGGGCGAGATACGCAGTATTTT.

This clonotype appeared many times. This chain's CDR3 is CASSSYYEQYF. The CDR3, as DNA: TGTGCCAGCAGCTCTTACTACGAGCAGTACTTC. The V call is TRBV12-3 or TRBV12-4, the J call TRBJ2-7; D uncertain. V gave up 6 bases and J gave up 3 bases, with 6 bases separating them. The CDR3 contains 11 residues.

As concerns this clonotype: This may be a read error, as it is one base from a much larger clone. The V and J genes are TRBV6-5 and TRBJ2-7, with a tentative D call TRBD1 (6 bases). V lost 0 bases and J 9 bases, leaving 18 bases between the germline ends. The CDR3 sequence is 15 residues long. Germline V CDR1 and CDR2: MNHEY, SVGAGI. The CDR3 DNA is TGTGCCAGCAGTTACTCCGGCAGGGGTATCAACGTGCAGTACTTC. Amino acids: CASSYSGRGINVQYF.

There are many counts of this clonotype. The CDR3 reads CASSLYRVGPDTEAFF. The CDR3 DNA reads TGCGCCAGCAGCCTGTATAGGGTCGGTCCCGACACTGAAGCTTTCTTT. This rearrangement joins TRBV4-1 to TRBJ1-1; D uncertain. Germline V gene lookup returns CDR1 MGHRA and CDR2 YSYEKL. The CDR3 loop spans 16 amino acids. V was clipped by 4 bases and J by 3 bases, with 18 bases between them.

Comment on this clonotype: A junction boundary mismatches the germline segment, possibly from a read error. The chain links TRBV7-2 to TRBJ2-7, with D hard to call. The CDR3 runs 14 residues. Germline CDR1 and CDR2: SGHTA and FQGNSA. The CDR3: CASSRLPVSYEQYF. CDR3 bases: TGTGCCAGCAGCCGTCTCCCGGTATCCTATGAGCAGTACTTC.